Below are 29 T cell receptor beta chains sequenced from a single sample in a study of T cell clusters in autoimmune cytopenias. TRB was amplified by touch-down multiplex PCR, primer pools A and B combined. For each CDR3 protein, TCRdb gives one entry from its re-call of the multiplex PCR reads, without DNA. The sample has some 1,900 distinct CDR3 sequences, and its top ten clones hold 30% to 45%. Some 38,000 genome equivalents of blood DNA were amplified for TRB. The sequenced sample was peripheral blood. All receptors come from a human donor with an autoimmune cytopenia, with autoimmune hepatitis or in good health (not recorded which).

Considering frequency, this clonotype is medium-sized. This chain connects TRBV10-3 to TRBJ1-6; the D call of TRBD1 rests on TCRdb alone, since no DNA is present to check it. Germline V gives CDR1 ENHRY, CDR2 SYGVKD. CDR3 length: 19 residues. The CDR3 region is CAISEWWYRGLSYNSPLHF.

The chain carries TRBV19 and TRBJ2-3; TCRdb indicates TRBD2, and absent DNA this call remains unverified. The length of the CDR3 is 13 residues. Germline values: CDR1 LNHDA, CDR2 SQIVND (reference sequence). The CDR3 protein is CASSVQLADTQYF.

By frequency, this clonotype is medium-sized. The rearrangement joins TRBV5-6 to TRBJ1-4; TCRdb returns TRBD1, unconfirmable since there is no DNA. The CDR3 consists of 13 residues. CDR1 and CDR2 (germline): SGHDT, YYEEEE. The CDR3 loop is CASSLGQNEKLFF.

The gene calls are TRBV19 and TRBJ2-5; as DNA is missing, the TRBD1 call by TCRdb cannot be tested. The CDR3 extends over 14 amino acids. Germline-derived CDR1 and CDR2 are LNHDA and SQIVND (reference sequence). Here the CDR3 reads CASSAGSRLETQYF.

Its frequency marks this clonotype as medium-sized. This sequence joins TRBV11-1 and TRBJ2-5; absent DNA, TCRdb's TRBD2 call cannot be checked. Germline loops: CDR1 SGHAT, CDR2 FQDESV (reference sequence). CDR3 size: 17 residues. The CDR3 sequence is CASSLGLADLYQETQYF.

This clonotype is labeled medium-sized based on frequency. The CDR3 sequence: CASSRGQVVYEQYF. The rearrangement uses TRBV6-5 and TRBJ2-7; TCRdb names TRBD1, which stays unverified in the absence of DNA. The CDR3 loop spans 14 amino acids. Germline V gene data show CDR1 as MNHEY and CDR2 as SVGAGI.

This clonotype shows up as medium-sized (0.01 to 0.1%) by frequency. The gene calls are TRBV10-2 and TRBJ1-2; TCRdb proposes TRBD1, but this gene call is untestable without DNA. CDR3 length: 13 residues. In germline, CDR1 is WSHSY, CDR2 SAAADI. The CDR3 loop is CASSPGETGGYTF.

This clonotype is identified as medium-sized from frequency. This sequence joins TRBV29-1 and TRBJ1-1; TCRdb's assignment of TRBD1 cannot be checked, as there is no DNA. The CDR3 contains 14 residues. Germline V CDR1 and CDR2: SQVTM, ANQGSEA. This CDR3 reads CSVLDRARYTEAFF.

Measured by frequency, this clonotype is medium-sized. This sequence joins TRBV12-3 or TRBV12-4 and TRBJ1-5; absent DNA, TCRdb's TRBD1 call cannot be checked. This CDR3 is 13 amino acids long. CDR3 amino acids: CASSPGYNQPQHF.

Its frequency marks this clonotype as medium-sized (0.01 to 0.1%). V and J are TRBV5-6 and TRBJ2-7; TCRdb selects TRBD1, and the lack of DNA leaves this call unchecked. The V gene's germline CDR1 is SGHDT and CDR2 YYEEEE. This CDR3 has 12 residues. The CDR3 is CASSFPGGEQYF.

In terms of frequency, this clonotype is medium-sized. The rearrangement uses TRBV29-1 and TRBJ1-2; the TCRdb D gene call, TRBD1, has no DNA to confirm it. Germline CDR1 SQVTM, CDR2 ANQGSEA. CDR3 length: 11 residues. The CDR3 sequence: CSVPHRGGYTF.

This chain connects TRBV6-8 to TRBJ2-5; TCRdb's assignment of TRBD1 cannot be checked, as there is no DNA. The CDR3 is made up of 13 amino acids. The germline V gene has CDR1 MNHGY and CDR2 SAAAGT. The CDR3 here is CASRDSISETQYF.

Its frequency marks this clonotype as medium-sized. The chain is built from TRBV29-1 and TRBJ1-1; TCRdb's D call, TRBD1, is unchecked because there is no DNA. The CDR3 extends over 13 amino acids. From germline, CDR1 is SQVTM and CDR2 ANQGSEA. CDR3 region: CSVASGAYTEAFF.

Frequency places this clonotype as medium-sized (0.01 to 0.1%). The gene calls are TRBV6-5 and TRBJ2-3; TCRdb reports TRBD1, a call that lacks DNA to check it against. The germline CDR1 and CDR2 sequences are MNHEY and SVGAGI. This CDR3 has 15 amino acids. CDR3 amino acids: CASSPYGQGTDTQYF.

This clonotype is called large based on its frequency. This chain links TRBV19 with TRBJ1-5. The CDR3 has 14 residues. CDR1 LNHDA and CDR2 SQIVND come from the germline V gene (reference sequence). The CDR3 loop reads CASSIYGTDQPQHF.

By frequency, this clonotype registers medium-sized. The chain's CDR3 is CSVLGDSSPGGYTF. The V and J genes are TRBV29-1 and TRBJ1-2; the D call of TRBD1 rests on TCRdb alone, since no DNA is present to check it. The CDR3 is 14 residues long. CDR1 is SQVTM and CDR2 is ANQGSEA in the germline V gene.

The chain couples TRBV12-3 or TRBV12-4 to TRBJ2-1; TCRdb's D call, TRBD1, is unchecked because there is no DNA. The CDR3 has 15 residues. CDR3 region: CASSLEGGNHRKQFF.

V usage is TRBV6-5 and J usage is TRBJ1-2; the TRBD1 assignment by TCRdb is unverifiable without DNA. The V gene's germline CDR1 is MNHEY and CDR2 SVGAGI. CDR3 length equals 15 residues. Here the CDR3 reads CASSHPSGNTYGYTF.

This clonotype shows up as medium-sized by frequency. The rearrangement links TRBV6-5 to TRBJ2-1; absent DNA, TCRdb's TRBD2 call cannot be checked. CDR3 length: 15 amino acids. CDR1 MNHEY and CDR2 SVGAGI come from the germline V gene. CDR3 loop: CASSFGTSSYNEQFF.

In terms of frequency, this clonotype is medium-sized. The gene calls are TRBV6-1 and TRBJ1-1. CDR1 is MNHNS and CDR2 is SASEGT in the germline V gene. This CDR3 has 11 residues. The CDR3 is CASKENTEAFF.

This clonotype is medium-sized by frequency. The chain has TRBV19 and TRBJ2-5; TCRdb names TRBD1, which stays unverified in the absence of DNA. Germline lookup yields CDR1 LNHDA and CDR2 SQIVND (reference sequence). The CDR3 contains 16 residues. Here the CDR3 reads CASSAYVLGGQETQYF.

The chain joins TRBV5-6 to TRBJ2-1; as DNA is missing, the TRBD2 call by TCRdb cannot be tested. The CDR3 is 14 residues long. Germline CDR1 is SGHDT and CDR2 is YYEEEE. This chain's CDR3 is CASSFEGGPYEQFF.

Frequency places this clonotype as medium-sized. The rearrangement joins TRBV6-5 to TRBJ2-3; without DNA, the TCRdb call of TRBD2 cannot be checked. The germline V gene has CDR1 MNHEY and CDR2 SVGAGI. The CDR3 covers 14 residues. The CDR3 is CASSYGRATDTQYF.

This clonotype is identified as medium-sized from frequency. This sequence joins TRBV5-4 and TRBJ2-1; TCRdb's assignment of TRBD2 cannot be checked, as there is no DNA. The CDR3 runs to 16 residues. The germline V gene encodes CDR1 SGHNT and CDR2 YYREEE (reference sequence). The CDR3 region is CASSPQAGGIYNEQFF.

This clonotype is medium-sized (0.01 to 0.1%) by frequency. The chain uses TRBV6-5 and TRBJ2-7; absent DNA, TCRdb's TRBD2 call cannot be checked. CDR3 size: 15 residues. CDR1 is MNHEY, CDR2 SVGAGI, per germline. CDR3 protein: CASSYGERTHDEQYF.

The chain employs TRBV7-2 and TRBJ1-2; TCRdb's D call, TRBD1, is unchecked because there is no DNA. Germline assignment: CDR1 SGHTA and CDR2 FQGNSA. The CDR3 extends over 14 amino acids. CDR3 residues: CASSLARAGRGYTF. The whole variable domain, remainder taken from reference TRBV7-2 and TRBJ1-2, is GAGVSQSPSNKVTEKGKDVELRCDPISGHTALYWYRQSLGQGLEFLIYFQGNSAPDKSGLPSDRFSAERTGGSVSTLTIQRTQQEDSAVYLCASSLARAGRGYTFGSGTRLTVV.

This clonotype registers medium-sized by frequency. The chain joins TRBV20-1 to TRBJ1-5; without DNA, the TCRdb call of TRBD1 cannot be checked. This CDR3 contains 13 residues. Germline V lookup: CDR1 DFQATT, CDR2 SNEGSKA (reference sequence). The CDR3 loop reads CSARRQGLQPQHF.

The chain is built from TRBV6-4 and TRBJ2-3. This CDR3 region has 14 residues. Germline CDR1 is MRHNA and CDR2 is SNTAGT. The CDR3 sequence is CASSLSAGTDTQYF.

V usage is TRBV5-1 and J usage is TRBJ1-6; TCRdb returns TRBD1, unconfirmable since there is no DNA. This CDR3 has 15 residues. From germline, CDR1 is SGHRS and CDR2 YFSETQ. CDR3 loop: CASSRDPRGNSPLHF.